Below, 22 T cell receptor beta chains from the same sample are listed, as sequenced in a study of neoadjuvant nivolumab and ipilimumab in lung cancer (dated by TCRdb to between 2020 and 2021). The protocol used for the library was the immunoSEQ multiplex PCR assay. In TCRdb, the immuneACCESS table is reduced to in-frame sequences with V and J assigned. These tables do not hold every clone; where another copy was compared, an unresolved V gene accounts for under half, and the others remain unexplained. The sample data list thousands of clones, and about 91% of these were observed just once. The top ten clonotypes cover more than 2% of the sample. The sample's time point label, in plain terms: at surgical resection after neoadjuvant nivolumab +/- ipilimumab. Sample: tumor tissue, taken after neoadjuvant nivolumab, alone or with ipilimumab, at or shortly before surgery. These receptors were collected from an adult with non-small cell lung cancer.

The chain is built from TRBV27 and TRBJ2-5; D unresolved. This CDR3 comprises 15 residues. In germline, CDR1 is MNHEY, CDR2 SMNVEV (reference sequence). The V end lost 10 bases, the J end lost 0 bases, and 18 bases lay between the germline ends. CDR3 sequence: CATSVWAGDQETQYF. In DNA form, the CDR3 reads TGTGCCACCTCAGTTTGGGCAGGAGACCAAGAGACCCAGTACTTC.

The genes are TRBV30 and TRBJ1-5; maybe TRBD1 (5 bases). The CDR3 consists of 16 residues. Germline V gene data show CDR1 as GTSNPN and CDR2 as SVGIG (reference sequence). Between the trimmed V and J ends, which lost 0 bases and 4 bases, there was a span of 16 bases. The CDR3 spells CAWSVGSWGWNQPQHF. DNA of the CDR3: TGTGCCTGGAGTGTAGGATCCTGGGGGTGGAATCAGCCCCAGCATTTT.

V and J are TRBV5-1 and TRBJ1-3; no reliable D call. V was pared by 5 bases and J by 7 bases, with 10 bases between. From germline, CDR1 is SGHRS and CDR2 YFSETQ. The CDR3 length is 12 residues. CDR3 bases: TGCGCCAGCAGTCTCACAAAGAACACCATATATTTT. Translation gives CASSLTKNTIYF.

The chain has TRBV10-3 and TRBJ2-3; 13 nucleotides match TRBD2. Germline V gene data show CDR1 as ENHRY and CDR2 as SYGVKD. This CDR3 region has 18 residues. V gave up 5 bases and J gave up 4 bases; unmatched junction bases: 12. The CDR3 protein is CAISTITRLAGGPDTQYF. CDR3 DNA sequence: TGTGCCATCAGTACCATAACCCGACTAGCGGGGGGACCAGATACGCAGTATTTT.

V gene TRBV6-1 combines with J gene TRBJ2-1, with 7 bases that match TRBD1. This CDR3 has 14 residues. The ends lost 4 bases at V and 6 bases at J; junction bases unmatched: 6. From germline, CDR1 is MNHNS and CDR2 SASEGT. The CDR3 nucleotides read TGTGCCAGCAGTGTAGGGCAGGGGGTCAATGAGCAGTTCTTC. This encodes CASSVGQGVNEQFF.

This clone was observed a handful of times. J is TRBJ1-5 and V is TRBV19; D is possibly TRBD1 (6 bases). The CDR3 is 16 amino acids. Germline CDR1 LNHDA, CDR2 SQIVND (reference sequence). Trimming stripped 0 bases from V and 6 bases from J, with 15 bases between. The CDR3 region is CASSIEGGLRSQPQHF. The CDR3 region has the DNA TGTGCCAGTAGTATAGAAGGGGGGCTGAGGTCTCAGCCCCAGCATTTT.

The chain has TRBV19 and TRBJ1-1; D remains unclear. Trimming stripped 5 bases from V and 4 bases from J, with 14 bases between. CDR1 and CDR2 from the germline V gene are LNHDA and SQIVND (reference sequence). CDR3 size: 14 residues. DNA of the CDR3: TGTGCCAGTAGTTCCGGGCTGCGGGGCACTGAAGCTTTCTTT. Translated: CASSSGLRGTEAFF.

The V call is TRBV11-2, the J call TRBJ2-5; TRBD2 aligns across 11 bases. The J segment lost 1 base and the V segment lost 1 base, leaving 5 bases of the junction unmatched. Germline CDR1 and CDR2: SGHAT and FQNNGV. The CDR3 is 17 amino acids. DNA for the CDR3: TGTGCCAGCAGCTTAGGGCCGGGACTAGCGGTCCAAGAGACCCAGTACTTC. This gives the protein CASSLGPGLAVQETQYF.

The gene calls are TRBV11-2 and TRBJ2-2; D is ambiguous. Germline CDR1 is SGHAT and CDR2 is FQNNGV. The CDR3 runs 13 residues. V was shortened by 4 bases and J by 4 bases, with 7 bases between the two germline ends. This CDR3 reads CASSSARTGELFF. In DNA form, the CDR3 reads TGTGCCAGCAGCTCGGCCCGCACCGGGGAGCTGTTTTTT.

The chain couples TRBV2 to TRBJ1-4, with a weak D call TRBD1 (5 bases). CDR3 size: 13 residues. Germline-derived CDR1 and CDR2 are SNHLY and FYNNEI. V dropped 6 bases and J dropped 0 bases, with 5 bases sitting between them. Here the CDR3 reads CASRTATNEKLFF. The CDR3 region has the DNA TGTGCCAGCAGGACAGCAACTAATGAAAAACTGTTTTTT.

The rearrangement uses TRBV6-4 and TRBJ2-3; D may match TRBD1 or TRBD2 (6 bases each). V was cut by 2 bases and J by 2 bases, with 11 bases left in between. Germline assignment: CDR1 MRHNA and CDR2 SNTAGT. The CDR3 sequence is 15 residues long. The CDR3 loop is CASSDTGANTDTQYF. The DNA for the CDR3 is TGTGCCAGCAGTGACACGGGGGCGAACACAGATACGCAGTATTTT.

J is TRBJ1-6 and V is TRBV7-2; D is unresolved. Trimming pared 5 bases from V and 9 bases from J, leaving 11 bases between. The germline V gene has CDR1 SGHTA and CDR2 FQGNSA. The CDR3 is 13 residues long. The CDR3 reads CASSPRSGSPLHF. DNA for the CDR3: TGTGCCAGCAGCCCCCGAAGCGGTTCACCCCTCCACTTT.

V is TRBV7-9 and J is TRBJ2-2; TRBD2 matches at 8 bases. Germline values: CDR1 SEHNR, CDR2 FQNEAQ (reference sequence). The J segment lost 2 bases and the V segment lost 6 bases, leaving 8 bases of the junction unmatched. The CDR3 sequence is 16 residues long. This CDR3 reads CASRHLAGPNTGELFF. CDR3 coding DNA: TGTGCCAGCAGACATTTAGCGGGGCCAAACACCGGGGAGCTGTTTTTT.

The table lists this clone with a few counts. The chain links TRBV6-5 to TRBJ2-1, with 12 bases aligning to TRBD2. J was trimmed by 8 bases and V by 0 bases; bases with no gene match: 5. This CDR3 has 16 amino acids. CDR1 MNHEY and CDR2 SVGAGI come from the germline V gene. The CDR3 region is CASSYSRTSGVYEQFF. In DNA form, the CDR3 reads TGTGCCAGCAGTTACTCTAGGACTAGCGGGGTTTATGAGCAGTTCTTC.

The DNA of the CDR3 is TGTGCCAGCAGCCCTCTGCCCCAGCCCAAAAACATTCAGTACTTC. Its protein is CASSPLPQPKNIQYF. V is TRBV11-3 and J is TRBJ2-4, with no clear D. This CDR3 is 15 amino acids long. V lost 5 bases to trimming and J lost 2 bases, with 13 bases between them. Looked up from germline, CDR1 is SGHNT and CDR2 is YENEEA.

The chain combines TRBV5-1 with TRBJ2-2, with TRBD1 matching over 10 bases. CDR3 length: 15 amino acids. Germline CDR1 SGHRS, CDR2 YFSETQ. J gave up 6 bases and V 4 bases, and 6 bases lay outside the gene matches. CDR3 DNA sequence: TGCGCCAGCAGCGCGGGACAGGGGTTCCCCGGGGAGCTGTTTTTT. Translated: CASSAGQGFPGELFF.

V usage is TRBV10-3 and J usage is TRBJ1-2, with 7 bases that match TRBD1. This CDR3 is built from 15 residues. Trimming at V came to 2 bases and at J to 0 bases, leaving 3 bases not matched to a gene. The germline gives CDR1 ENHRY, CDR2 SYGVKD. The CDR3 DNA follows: TGTGCCATCAGTGAGCGGGGACAGTCTAACTATGGCTACACCTTC. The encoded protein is CAISERGQSNYGYTF.

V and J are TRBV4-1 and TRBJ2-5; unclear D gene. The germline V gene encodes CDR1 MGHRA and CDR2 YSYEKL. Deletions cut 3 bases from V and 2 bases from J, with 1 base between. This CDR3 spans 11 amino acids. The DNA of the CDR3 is TGCGCCAGCAGCCAGCAAGAGACCCAGTACTTC. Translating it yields CASSQQETQYF.

CDR3 amino acids: CASSPAGQGLFGSYNEQFF. The CDR3 DNA follows: TGTGCCAGCAGCCCCGCGGGACAGGGATTATTTGGGTCCTACAATGAGCAGTTCTTC. This chain connects TRBV5-6 to TRBJ2-1; TRBD1 agrees at 9 bases. Looked up from germline, CDR1 is SGHDT and CDR2 is YYEEEE. The CDR3 runs 19 residues. V lost 4 bases and J lost 1; bases outside the gene matches: 15. The entire variable domain, with the rest obtained from reference TRBV5-6 and TRBJ2-1, is as follows: DAGVTQSPTHLIKTRGQQVTLRCSPKSGHDTVSWYQQALGQGPQFIFQYYEEEERQRGNFPDRFSGHQFPNYSSELNVNALLLGDSALYLCASSPAGQGLFGSYNEQFFGPGTRLTVL.

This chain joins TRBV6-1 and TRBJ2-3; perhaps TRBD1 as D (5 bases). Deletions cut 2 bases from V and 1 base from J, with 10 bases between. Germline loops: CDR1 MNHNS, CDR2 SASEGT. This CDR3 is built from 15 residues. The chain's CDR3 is CASSEPRGGTDTQYF. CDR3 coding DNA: TGTGCCAGCAGTGAACCAAGGGGTGGCACAGATACGCAGTATTTT.

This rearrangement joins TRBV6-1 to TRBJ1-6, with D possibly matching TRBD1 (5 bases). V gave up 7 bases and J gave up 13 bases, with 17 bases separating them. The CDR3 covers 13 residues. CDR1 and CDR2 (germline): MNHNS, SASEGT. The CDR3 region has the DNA TGTGCCAGCACCGAGGGACGGCGGGTTCCCCTCCACTTT. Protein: CASTEGRRVPLHF.

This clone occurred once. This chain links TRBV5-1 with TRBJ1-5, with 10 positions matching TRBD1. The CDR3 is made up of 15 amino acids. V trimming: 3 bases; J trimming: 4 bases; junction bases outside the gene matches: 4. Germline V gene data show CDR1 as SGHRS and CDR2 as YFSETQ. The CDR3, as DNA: TGCGCCAGCAGCTCCGACAGGGGGCCTAATCAGCCCCAGCATTTT. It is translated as CASSSDRGPNQPQHF.